These T cell receptor beta chains were read from a single sample in a study of Graves' ophthalmopathy and Graves' hyperthyroidism. TCRdb re-derived calls from the multiplex PCR reads in MiXCR, one entry per CDR3 protein. The data contain over a million distinct CDR3 sequences, around a third of them singletons. The sequenced sample consisted of peripheral blood or thyroid tissue (not recorded which). Source of these receptors: an adult man with Graves' hyperthyroidism. Both conserved end residues are part of each CDR3. D genes are given only for firm matches. Size is omitted from some rows. Given values are once, few, many or a class for expanded clones.

V gene: TRBV28
J gene: TRBJ2-5
D gene: TRBD2
clone size: few
CDR3 DNA: TGTGCCAGCAGTTTGGCCCAGTTGGGAGGGCCAGAATCACAAGAGACCCAGTACTTC
CDR3 protein: CASSLAQLGGPESQETQYF

V gene: TRBV20-1
J gene: TRBJ2-7
D gene: .
clone size: many
CDR3 DNA: TGCAGTGCTAGATTGACTACCTCCTACGAGCAGTACTTC
CDR3 protein: CSARLTTSYEQYF

V gene: TRBV7-9
J gene: TRBJ2-7
D gene: .
clone size: few
CDR3 DNA: TGTGCCAGCAGCCTAGAAGCGGGAAGGGGGTCCTACGAGCAGTACTTC
CDR3 protein: CASSLEAGRGSYEQYF

V gene: TRBV2
J gene: TRBJ2-7
D gene: .
clone size: many
CDR3 DNA: TGTGCCAGCGTATGGGACGGATTCTCCTACGAGCAGTACTTC
CDR3 protein: CASVWDGFSYEQYF

V gene: TRBV12-3/TRBV12-4
J gene: TRBJ2-2
D gene: .
clone size: few
CDR3 DNA: TGTGCCAGCAGTCCCCTTGGCCCTAACACCGGGGAGCTGTTTTTT
CDR3 protein: CASSPLGPNTGELFF

V gene: TRBV20-1
J gene: TRBJ2-7
D gene: TRBD1
clone size: few
CDR3 DNA: TGCAGTGCTAGAGGAAGGGACAGGCAGTACTTC
CDR3 protein: CSARGRDRQYF

V gene: TRBV5-6
J gene: TRBJ2-7
D gene: .
clone size: many
CDR3 DNA: TGTGCCAGCAGCTCTGCCTTGTACGAGCAGTACTTC
CDR3 protein: CASSSALYEQYF

V gene: TRBV7-8
J gene: TRBJ1-6
D gene: TRBD1
clone size: many
CDR3 DNA: TGTGCCAGCAGCTTAAACGGCGGGGGGACAGGGGCCTCACCCCTCCACTTT
CDR3 protein: CASSLNGGGTGASPLHF

V gene: TRBV7-8
J gene: TRBJ2-5
D gene: .
clone size: many
CDR3 DNA: TGTGCCAGCAGCGCCCCTAGGGAGGGGGTGAAGACCCAGTACTTC
CDR3 protein: CASSAPREGVKTQYF

V gene: TRBV24-1
J gene: TRBJ2-2
D gene: TRBD1
clone size: many
CDR3 DNA: TGTGCCACTGGGACAGGGACCGGGGAGCTGTTTTTT
CDR3 protein: CATGTGTGELFF

V gene: TRBV6-2/TRBV6-3
J gene: TRBJ1-3
D gene: .
clone size: .
CDR3 DNA: TGTGCCAGCAGTTACTCGACGGTTGGAAACACCATATATTTT
CDR3 protein: CASSYSTVGNTIYF

V gene: TRBV10-3
J gene: TRBJ2-7
D gene: TRBD1
clone size: .
CDR3 DNA: TGTGCCAGCAGACCCGACAGGGGGCAACACGAGCAGTACTTC
CDR3 protein: CASRPDRGQHEQYF

V gene: TRBV12-3/TRBV12-4
J gene: TRBJ1-1
D gene: TRBD1
clone size: few
CDR3 DNA: TGTGCCAGCAGTAGTACCGGGACAGGGGCTACGAACACTGAAGCTTTCTTT
CDR3 protein: CASSSTGTGATNTEAFF

V gene: TRBV7-9
J gene: TRBJ1-6
D gene: TRBD1
clone size: .
CDR3 DNA: TGTGCCAGCAGGGCCGGGACAGACTCCTATAATTCACCCCTCCACTTT
CDR3 protein: CASRAGTDSYNSPLHF